This is a list of T cell receptor beta chains from one sample in a study of shared clonotypes between healthy human individuals. The method was immunoSEQ multiplex PCR; TCRdb's version includes in-frame clones alone and lacks a portion of them. The repertoire consists of some 2.1 million clones, with about 95% occurring once and the leading ten covering 0.9% to 1.4%. The sample was naive CD8+ T cells sorted from blood. All receptors come from a man younger than 30 in good health. The CDR3 runs from the conserved cysteine through the conserved F or W. D genes are given only for firm matches. Clone sizes are given selectively: once, few, many, or a class where the clone is expanded.

TRBJ2-7,NA,TRBV7-9,NA,TGTGCCAGCAGCCGAAACAGTGAGCAGTACTTC,CASSRNSEQYF
TRBJ2-7,NA,TRBV11-3,NA,TGTGCCAGCAGCTTACGGTCCGAGCAGTACTTC,CASSLRSEQYF
TRBJ1-2,once,TRBV9,NA,TGTGCCAGCAGCGAGGGGGAAAACTATGGCTACACCTTC,CASSEGENYGYTF
TRBJ1-1,NA,TRBV27,TRBD1,TGTGCCAGCAGCCCAGGGACAGGGGGCGGCCTGGGGGGAGCTTTCTTT,CASSPGTGGGLGGAFF
TRBJ2-7,NA,TRBV5-1,NA,TGCGCCAGCAGCTGGGAGGGGACAGCCTCCTACTACGAGCAGTACTTC,CASSWEGTASYYEQYF
TRBJ2-5,NA,TRBV5-6,TRBD2,TGTGCCAGCAGCTTGCCCGGGAGGGCCTATGAGACCCAGTACTTC,CASSLPGRAYETQYF
TRBJ2-7,NA,TRBV11-2,NA,TGTGCCAGCAGCTTCGTCCCCTTTGCGGGCTACGAGCAGTACTTC,CASSFVPFAGYEQYF
TRBJ2-7,NA,TRBV27,NA,TGTGCCAGCAGTTTAGGGTACCTCTACGAGCAGTACTTC,CASSLGYLYEQYF
TRBJ2-1,NA,TRBV27,TRBD2,TGTGCCAGCAGGGAACTAGCGGACTACAATGAGCAGTTCTTC,CASRELADYNEQFF
TRBJ2-2,NA,TRBV10-3,NA,TGTGCCATCAGTGAGTCGGCGGGGAACACCGGGGAGCTGTTTTTT,CAISESAGNTGELFF
TRBJ1-1,NA,TRBV28,NA,TGTGCCAGCATCTCCTTCAGGGGTACCATGAACACTGAAGCTTTCTTT,CASISFRGTMNTEAFF
TRBJ2-2,NA,TRBV7-6,NA,TGTGCCAGCAGCCTTCTCTGGGGGAACACCGGGGAGCTGTTTTTT,CASSLLWGNTGELFF
TRBJ2-7,NA,TRBV25-1,NA,TGTGCCAGCAGTGACTCGTACGATCCATACGAGCAGTACTTC,CASSDSYDPYEQYF